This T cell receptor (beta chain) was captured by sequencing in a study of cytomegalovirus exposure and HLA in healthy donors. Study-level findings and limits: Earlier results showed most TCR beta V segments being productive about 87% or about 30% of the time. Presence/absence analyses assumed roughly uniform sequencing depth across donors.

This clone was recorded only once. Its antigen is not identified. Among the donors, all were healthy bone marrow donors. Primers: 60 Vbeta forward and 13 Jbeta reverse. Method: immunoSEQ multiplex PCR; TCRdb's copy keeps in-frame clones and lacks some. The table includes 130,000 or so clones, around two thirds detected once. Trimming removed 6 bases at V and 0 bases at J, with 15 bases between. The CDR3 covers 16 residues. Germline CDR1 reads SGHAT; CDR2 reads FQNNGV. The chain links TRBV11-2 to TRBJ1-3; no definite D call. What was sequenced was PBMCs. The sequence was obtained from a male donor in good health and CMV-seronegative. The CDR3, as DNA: TGTGCCAGCAGTCTACAGTTGCCGTACTCTGGAAACACCATATATTTT. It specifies CASSLQLPYSGNTIYF. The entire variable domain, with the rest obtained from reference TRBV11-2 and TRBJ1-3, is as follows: EAGVAQSPRYKIIEKRQSVAFWCNPISGHATLYWYQQILGQGPKLLIQFQNNGVVDDSQLPKDRFSAERLKGVDSTLKIQPAKLEDSAVYLCASSLQLPYSGNTIYFGEGSWLTVV.